This T cell receptor (beta chain) is from a study of T cell responses to AZD1222 COVID-19 vaccine. The data were produced by immunoSEQ multiplex PCR, yet TCRdb's version contains in-frame clones alone and is incomplete. In the table there are 150,000 to 160,000 clones, 85% to 95% of which are singletons. Trimming pared 4 bases from V and 8 bases from J, leaving 21 bases between. The CDR3 loop spans 15 amino acids. Germline lookup yields CDR1 SGHDT and CDR2 YYEEEE. Sequencing was performed on peripheral blood, taken 28 days after the second AZD1222 dose. J is TRBJ1-2 and V is TRBV5-6; perhaps TRBD1 as D (6 bases). The source of this sequence is an adult who received the AZD1222 COVID-19 vaccine. This chain's CDR3 is CASSPYGSGGDGYTF. CDR3 DNA sequence: TGTGCCAGCAGCCCATACGGTTCGGGGGGCGACGGCTACACCTTC.